This T cell receptor beta chain comes out of a study of cytomegalovirus exposure and HLA in healthy donors. Study-level findings and limits: TCR beta chains numbering under 200 were designated cytomegalovirus-associated. CMV serostatus was the sole immune exposure data available.

The CDR3 has 14 residues. Germline values: CDR1 SGHKS, CDR2 YYEKEE (reference sequence). Trimming removed 2 bases from V and 4 bases from J, with 12 bases in between. In the PCR, 60 Vbeta and 13 Jbeta primers were used. Assay: immunoSEQ multiplex PCR; the TCRdb copy retains only in-frame clones and omits some. The table lists approximately 190,000 clones, about 84% of them singletons, with less than 4.5% in the top ten. As for this clone: Its matching antigen is unknown.

The chain has TRBV5-5 and TRBJ1-1; the D gene is possibly TRBD1 (5 bases). The TCR was taken from a man aged 50 to 59 in good health and CMV-seronegative. Sequenced input: PBMCs. The CDR3 DNA sequence: TGTGCCAGCAGCTTTGGGCTACAGGCCACTGAAGCTTTCTTT. It yields the protein CASSFGLQATEAFF.